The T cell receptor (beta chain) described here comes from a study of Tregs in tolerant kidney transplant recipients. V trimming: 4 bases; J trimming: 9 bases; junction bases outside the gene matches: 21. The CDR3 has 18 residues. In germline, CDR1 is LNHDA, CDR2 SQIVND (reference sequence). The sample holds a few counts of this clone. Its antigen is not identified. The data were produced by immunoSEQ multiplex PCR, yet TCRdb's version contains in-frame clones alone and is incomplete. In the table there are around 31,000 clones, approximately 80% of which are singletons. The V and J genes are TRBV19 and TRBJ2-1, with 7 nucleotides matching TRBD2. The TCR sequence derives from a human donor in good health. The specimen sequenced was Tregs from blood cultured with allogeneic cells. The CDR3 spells CASSRSFGRASGFAEQFF. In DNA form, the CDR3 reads TGTGCCAGTAGTAGAAGTTTCGGTCGGGCTAGCGGCTTCGCTGAGCAGTTCTTC.